Shown below are 8 T cell receptor beta chains from a single sample sequenced in a study of a mutant IDH1 vaccine in newly diagnosed glioma. Assay used: immunoSEQ multiplex PCR; TCRdb lists only in-frame clones, some missing. The sample records 70,000 or so clones, 83% being singletons. Time point defined: baseline, week 1 (first vaccination visit). Treatment given: pre-vaccination baseline after standard-of-care therapy. The specimen comprised peripheral blood mononuclear cells (PBMCs), sampled from a glioma patient treated with radiotherapy, temozolomide or both. The receptors here all came from a woman aged 18-30 years with glioma. Some clones in this sample may be carry-over from other donors' samples.

V usage is TRBV5-1 and J usage is TRBJ2-2; 9 bases fit TRBD1. There are 14 residues in the CDR3. The J segment lost 5 bases and the V segment lost 4 bases, leaving 3 bases of the junction unmatched. The germline V gene encodes CDR1 SGHRS and CDR2 YFSETQ. The CDR3 sequence is CASSPGQGTGELFF. The CDR3 DNA sequence: TGCGCCAGCAGCCCTGGACAGGGGACCGGGGAGCTGTTTTTT. Based on the CDR3 plus reference TRBV5-1 and TRBJ2-2, the full variable domain is KAGVTQTPRYLIKTRGQQVTLSCSPISGHRSVSWYQQTPGQGLQFLFEYFSETQRNKGNFPGRFSGRQFSNSRSEMNVSTLELGDSALYLCASSPGQGTGELFFGEGSRLTVL.

CDR3 sequence reads: CASSFPSSSGRAPDTQYF. The CDR3 DNA reads as TGTGCCAGCAGCTTTCCGTCCTCTAGCGGGAGGGCGCCAGATACGCAGTATTTT. The genes are TRBV7-9 and TRBJ2-3; TRBD2 matches 12 bases. The CDR3 runs to 18 residues. Germline CDR1 reads SEHNR; CDR2 reads FQNEAQ (reference sequence). J gave up 4 bases and V 3 bases, and 11 bases lay outside the gene matches.

This clone was observed a few times. The V call is TRBV6-4, the J call TRBJ2-2; 12 bases fit TRBD1. This CDR3 region has 16 residues. CDR1 and CDR2 (germline): MRHNA, SNTAGT. The V gene end was trimmed by 5 bases and the J gene end by 10 bases; junction bases not matched to a gene: 11. CDR3: CASSHAPGQGATELFF. The CDR3 region has the DNA TGTGCCAGCAGTCACGCTCCGGGACAGGGGGCAACGGAGCTGTTTTTT.

The rearrangement links TRBV9 to TRBJ2-6; D gene uncertain. The germline V and J ends were trimmed by 0 bases and 0 bases, with 10 bases remaining between them. The CDR3 has 17 amino acids. The germline gives CDR1 SGDLS, CDR2 YYNGEE. CDR3: CASSVGTRPSGANVLTF. CDR3 bases: TGTGCCAGCAGCGTAGGTACCAGGCCCTCTGGGGCCAACGTCCTGACTTTC. Supplemented by reference TRBV9 and TRBJ2-6, the full variable domain reads DSGVTQTPKHLITATGQRVTLRCSPRSGDLSVYWYQQSLDQGLQFLIQYYNGEERAKGNILERFSAQQFPDLHSELNLSSLELGDSALYFCASSVGTRPSGANVLTFGAGSRLTVL.

This rearrangement joins TRBV19 to TRBJ2-3; no clear D gene. CDR1 is LNHDA and CDR2 is SQIVND in the germline V gene (reference sequence). The CDR3 is 15 amino acids. The ends were cut back, 6 bases at V and 2 bases at J, with 15 bases in the middle. The CDR3 DNA follows: TGTGCCAGTAGGCCAACAGCTCTGGTCACAGATACGCAGTATTTT. This translates into CASRPTALVTDTQYF.

The chain links TRBV6-5 to TRBJ2-1, with TRBD2 identical over 7 bases. The germline V gene has CDR1 MNHEY and CDR2 SVGAGI. This CDR3 spans 15 amino acids. J gave up 2 bases and V 2 bases, and 3 bases lay outside the gene matches. The CDR3 loop is CASSYGAGAYNEQFF. DNA of the CDR3: TGTGCCAGCAGTTACGGGGCGGGGGCCTACAATGAGCAGTTCTTC.

The chain links TRBV27 to TRBJ1-1; 8 nucleotides match TRBD1. CDR1 and CDR2 (germline): MNHEY, SMNVEV (reference sequence). The CDR3 is made up of 13 amino acids. The trim removed 2 bases at V and 8 bases at J, leaving 4 bases unmatched. CDR3 nucleotides: TGTGCCAGCAGTTTAGGGACAGGAGTCGAAGCTTTCTTT. It translates to CASSLGTGVEAFF.

The CDR3 DNA follows: TGTGCCAGCAGTGAAAACAGAGGGGGTATACACACCATATATTTT. Translation: CASSENRGGIHTIYF. V and J are TRBV6-1 and TRBJ1-3, with D possibly being TRBD1 (6 bases). Germline assignment: CDR1 MNHNS and CDR2 SASEGT. V was cut by 2 bases and J by 8 bases, with 16 bases left in between. The CDR3 is 15 residues long.